What follows are 14 T cell receptor beta chains derived from one specimen sequenced in a study of shared clonotypes between healthy human individuals. Only in-frame clones appear in the TCRdb table, and some are missing; sequencing was by immunoSEQ multiplex PCR. The data hold about 1.5 million clones, with nearly 99% observed a single time. Sequenced input: naive CD4+ T cells sorted from blood. Subset given: CD45RA+ positively selected. Receptor source: a young man in good health.

The chain carries TRBV7-2 and TRBJ1-2, with D possibly being TRBD1 (5 bases). The ends were cut back, 5 bases at V and 4 bases at J, with 20 bases in the middle. CDR3 length equals 16 residues. Germline V gene lookup returns CDR1 SGHTA and CDR2 FQGNSA. CDR3 in DNA: TGTGCCAGCAGCCGTACCTCGGCGGCAGGGACCTATGGCTACACCTTC. Encoded protein: CASSRTSAAGTYGYTF.

The chain joins TRBV6-5 to TRBJ1-1; no reliable D call. The CDR3 loop spans 15 amino acids. V dropped 5 bases and J dropped 2 bases, with 15 bases sitting between them. The germline V gene encodes CDR1 MNHEY and CDR2 SVGAGI. The CDR3 here is CASSTYVRPNTEAFF. As DNA, the CDR3 is TGTGCCAGCAGTACCTACGTCCGGCCTAACACTGAAGCTTTCTTT.

This clone was seen only once. V usage is TRBV7-8 and J usage is TRBJ1-5, with a possible D match to TRBD1 (5 bases). The V gene's germline CDR1 is SGHVS and CDR2 FQNEAQ. The CDR3 runs 15 residues. V gave up 1 base and J gave up 5 bases, with 12 bases separating them. This CDR3 is CASSLGRLGDQPQHF. The CDR3 DNA reads as TGTGCCAGCAGCTTAGGGCGGTTGGGGGATCAGCCCCAGCATTTT.

This rearrangement joins TRBV15 to TRBJ1-1; 10 nucleotides agree with TRBD1. Germline values: CDR1 LNHNV, CDR2 YYDKDF (reference sequence). This CDR3 has 16 amino acids. Trimming cost V 3 bases and J 2 bases; bases outside gene matches: 6. The DNA for the CDR3 is TGTGCCACCAGCAGGATCTTGACAGGGGGCAACACTGAAGCTTTCTTT. This sequence encodes CATSRILTGGNTEAFF.

V usage is TRBV7-3 and J usage is TRBJ2-1; 10 nucleotides agree with TRBD2. V shed 4 bases, J shed 2 bases, and the junction held 5 bases outside the gene matches. The CDR3 spans 16 residues. Germline loops: CDR1 SGHTA, CDR2 FQGTGA. The CDR3 loop is CASSSGTSVAYNEQFF. In DNA form, the CDR3 reads TGTGCCAGCAGCTCAGGGACTAGCGTAGCCTACAATGAGCAGTTCTTC.

This clone showed up just once. The chain carries TRBV5-1 and TRBJ2-2; 10 nucleotides line up with TRBD2. The CDR3 is 17 residues long. Per germline, CDR1 SGHRS and CDR2 YFSETQ. V gave up 3 bases and J gave up 7 bases; unmatched junction bases: 12. The CDR3 sequence: CASSSQASGSSHGELFF. The CDR3 DNA reads as TGCGCCAGCAGCTCCCAGGCTAGCGGGAGTTCTCACGGGGAGCTGTTTTTT.

Regarding this clone: In the same sample, other DNA sequences code for this CDR3. The chain uses TRBV27 and TRBJ2-3; TRBD2 matches 11 bases. V was clipped by 2 bases and J by 0 bases; unmatched bases: 1. Germline V CDR1 and CDR2: MNHEY, SMNVEV (reference sequence). CDR3 length equals 16 residues. CDR3 amino acids: CASSLRTSGSTDTQYF. For the CDR3, the DNA is TGTGCCAGCAGTTTACGGACTAGCGGGAGCACAGATACGCAGTATTTT.

This sequence joins TRBV11-3 and TRBJ1-1; D not resolved. V lost 5 bases, J lost 0 bases, and 10 bases lay in between. Germline V gives CDR1 SGHNT, CDR2 YENEEA. The CDR3 totals 14 residues. DNA for the CDR3: TGTGCCAGCAGCCCTTCGCCGGTGAACACTGAAGCTTTCTTT. As protein: CASSPSPVNTEAFF.

This chain joins TRBV2 and TRBJ2-5; D remains ambiguous. This CDR3 has 11 amino acids. Germline V gene lookup returns CDR1 SNHLY and CDR2 FYNNEI. V was cut by 7 bases and J by 2 bases, with 5 bases left in between. The CDR3 sequence is CASTQQETQYF. CDR3 DNA sequence: TGTGCCAGCACACAGCAAGAGACCCAGTACTTC.

The rearrangement joins TRBV5-1 to TRBJ2-7, with 9 bases identical to TRBD2. The junction had 10 bases not matched to a gene; V was cut back by 0 bases and J by 12 bases. This CDR3 is 14 amino acids long. From germline, CDR1 is SGHRS and CDR2 YFSETQ. As DNA, the CDR3 is TGCGCCAGCAGCTTGGAGTCTAGCGGGGCAACGGGGTACTTC. Protein sequence: CASSLESSGATGYF. The full variable domain, its missing parts supplied by reference TRBV5-1 and TRBJ2-7, is KAGVTQTPRYLIKTRGQQVTLSCSPISGHRSVSWYQQTPGQGLQFLFEYFSETQRNKGNFPGRFSGRQFSNSRSEMNVSTLELGDSALYLCASSLESSGATGYFGPGTRLTVT.

This chain joins TRBV5-1 and TRBJ1-1; tentatively, D is TRBD1 (6 bases). The CDR3 contains 14 residues. The ends were cut back, 5 bases at V and 4 bases at J, with 15 bases in the middle. Germline V gives CDR1 SGHRS, CDR2 YFSETQ. CDR3: CASSSTGSGTEAFF. The CDR3 DNA reads as TGCGCCAGCAGTTCCACAGGGTCGGGCACTGAAGCTTTCTTT.

DNA of the CDR3: TGCGCCAGCAGCACTCCGGACAGGGATGACTACGAGCAGTACTTC. Its translation is CASSTPDRDDYEQYF. The chain joins TRBV5-1 to TRBJ2-7; 8 bases match TRBD1. Germline V gives CDR1 SGHRS, CDR2 YFSETQ. V gave up 4 bases and J gave up 3 bases; unmatched junction bases: 9. This CDR3 spans 15 amino acids.

In its sample, this clone was seen once. The J gene is TRBJ2-7, the V gene TRBV19; a weak D match, TRBD2 (6 bases). Trimming took 8 bases from V and 3 from J, leaving 14 bases between them. From germline, CDR1 is LNHDA and CDR2 SQIVND (reference sequence). CDR3 length: 13 residues. The CDR3 protein is CASSLATSYEQYF. CDR3 nucleotides: TGTGCCAGTTCCCTAGCGACTAGCTACGAGCAGTACTTC.

The rearrangement uses TRBV11-2 and TRBJ1-3; D is perhaps TRBD1 (5 bases). The V end lost 6 bases, the J end lost 1 base, and 13 bases lay between the germline ends. Germline CDR1 reads SGHAT; CDR2 reads FQNNGV. The CDR3 runs to 15 residues. The CDR3 protein is CASRRLGESGNTIYF. The CDR3 bases are TGTGCCAGCAGGCGCCTGGGGGAATCTGGAAACACCATATATTTT.